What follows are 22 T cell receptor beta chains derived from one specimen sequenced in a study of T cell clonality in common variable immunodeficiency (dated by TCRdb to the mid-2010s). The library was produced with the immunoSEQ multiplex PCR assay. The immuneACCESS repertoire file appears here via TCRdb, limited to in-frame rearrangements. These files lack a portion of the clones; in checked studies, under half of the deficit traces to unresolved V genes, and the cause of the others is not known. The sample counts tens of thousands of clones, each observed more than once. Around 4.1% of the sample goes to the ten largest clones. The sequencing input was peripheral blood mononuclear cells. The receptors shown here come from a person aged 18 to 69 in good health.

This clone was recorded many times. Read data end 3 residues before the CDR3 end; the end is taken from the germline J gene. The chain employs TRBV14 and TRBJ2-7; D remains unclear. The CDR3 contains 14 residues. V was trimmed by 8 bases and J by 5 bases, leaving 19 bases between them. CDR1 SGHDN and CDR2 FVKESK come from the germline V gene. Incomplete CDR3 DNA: TGTGCCAGCTCGACCAAAACTCTAGTGAACGAG. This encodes CASSTKTLVNE. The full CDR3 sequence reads CASSTKTLVNEQYF.

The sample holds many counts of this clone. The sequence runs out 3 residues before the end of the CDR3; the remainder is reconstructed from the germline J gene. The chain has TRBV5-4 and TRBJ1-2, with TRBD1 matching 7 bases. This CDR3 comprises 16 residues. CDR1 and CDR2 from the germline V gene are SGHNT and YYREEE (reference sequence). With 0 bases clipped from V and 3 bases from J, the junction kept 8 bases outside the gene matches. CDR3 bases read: TGTGCCAGCAGCTTGGCCCTGACAGGGCCGGACTATGGC. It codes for CASSLALTGPDYG. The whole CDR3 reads CASSLALTGPDYGYTF.

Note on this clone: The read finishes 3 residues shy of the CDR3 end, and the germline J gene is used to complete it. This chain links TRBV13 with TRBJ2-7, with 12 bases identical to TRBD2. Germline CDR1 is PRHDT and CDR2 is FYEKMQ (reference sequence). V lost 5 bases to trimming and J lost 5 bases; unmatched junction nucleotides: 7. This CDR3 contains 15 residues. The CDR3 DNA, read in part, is TGTGCCAGCAGCCTAGCGGGAGGGCGGGGCCACGAG. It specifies CASSLAGGRGHE. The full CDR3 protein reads CASSLAGGRGHEQYF.

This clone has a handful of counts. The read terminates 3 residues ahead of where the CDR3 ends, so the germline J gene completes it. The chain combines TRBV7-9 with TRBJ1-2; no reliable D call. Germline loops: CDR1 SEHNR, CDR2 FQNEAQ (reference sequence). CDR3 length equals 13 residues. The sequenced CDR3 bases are TGTGCCAGCAGCTTAGCGGAACGGGTTGAC. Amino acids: CASSLAERVD. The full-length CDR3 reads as CASSLAERVDYTF.

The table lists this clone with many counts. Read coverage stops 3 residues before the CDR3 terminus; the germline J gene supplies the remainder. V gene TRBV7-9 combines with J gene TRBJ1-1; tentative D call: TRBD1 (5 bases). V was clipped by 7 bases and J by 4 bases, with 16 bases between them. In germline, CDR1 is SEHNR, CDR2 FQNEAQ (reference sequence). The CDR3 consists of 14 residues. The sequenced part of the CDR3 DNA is TGTGCCAGCACGCTCCCGGGGGGGGGCACTGAA. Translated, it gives CASTLPGGGTE. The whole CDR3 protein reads CASTLPGGGTEAFF.

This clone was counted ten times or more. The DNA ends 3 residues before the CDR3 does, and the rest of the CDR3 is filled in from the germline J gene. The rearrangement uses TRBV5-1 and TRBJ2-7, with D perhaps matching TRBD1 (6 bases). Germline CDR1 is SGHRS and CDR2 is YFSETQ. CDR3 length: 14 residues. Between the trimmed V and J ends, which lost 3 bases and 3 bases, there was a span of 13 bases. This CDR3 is CASSYSQGFYEQYF. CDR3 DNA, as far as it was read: TGCGCCAGCAGCTATAGCCAGGGGTTCTACGAG.

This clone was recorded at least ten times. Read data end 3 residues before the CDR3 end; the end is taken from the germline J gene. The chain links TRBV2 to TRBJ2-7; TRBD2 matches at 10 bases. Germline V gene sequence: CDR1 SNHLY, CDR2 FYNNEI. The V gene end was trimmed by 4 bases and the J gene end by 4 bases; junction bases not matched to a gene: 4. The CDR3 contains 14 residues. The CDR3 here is CASSGGLALYEQYF. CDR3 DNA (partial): TGTGCCAGCAGTGGGGGACTAGCGTTGTACGAG.

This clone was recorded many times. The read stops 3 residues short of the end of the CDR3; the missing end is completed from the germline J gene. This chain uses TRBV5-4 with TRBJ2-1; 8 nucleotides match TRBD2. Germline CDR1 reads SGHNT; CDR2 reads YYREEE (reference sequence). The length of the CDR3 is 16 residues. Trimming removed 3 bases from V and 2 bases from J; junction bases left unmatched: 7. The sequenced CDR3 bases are TGTGCCAGCAGCTCGGGAGGGGCGTCTGCCTACAATGAG. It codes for CASSSGGASAYNE. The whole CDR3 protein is CASSSGGASAYNEQFF.

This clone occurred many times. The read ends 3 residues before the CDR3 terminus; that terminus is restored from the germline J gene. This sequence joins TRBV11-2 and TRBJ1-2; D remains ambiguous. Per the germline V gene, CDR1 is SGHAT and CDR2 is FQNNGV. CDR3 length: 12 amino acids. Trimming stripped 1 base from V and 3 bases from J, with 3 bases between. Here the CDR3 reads CASSLADYGYTF. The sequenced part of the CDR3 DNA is TGTGCCAGCAGCTTAGCGGACTATGGC. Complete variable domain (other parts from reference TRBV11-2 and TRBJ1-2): EAGVAQSPRYKIIEKRQSVAFWCNPISGHATLYWYQQILGQGPKLLIQFQNNGVVDDSQLPKDRFSAERLKGVDSTLKIQPAKLEDSAVYLCASSLADYGYTFGSGTRLTVV.

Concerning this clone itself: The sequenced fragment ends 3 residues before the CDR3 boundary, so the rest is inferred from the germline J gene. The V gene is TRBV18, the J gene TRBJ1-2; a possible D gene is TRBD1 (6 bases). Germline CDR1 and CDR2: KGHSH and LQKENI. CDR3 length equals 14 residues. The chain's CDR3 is CASSPATGSGDYTF. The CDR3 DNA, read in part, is TGTGCCAGCTCACCTGCAACAGGGAGCGGCGAC.

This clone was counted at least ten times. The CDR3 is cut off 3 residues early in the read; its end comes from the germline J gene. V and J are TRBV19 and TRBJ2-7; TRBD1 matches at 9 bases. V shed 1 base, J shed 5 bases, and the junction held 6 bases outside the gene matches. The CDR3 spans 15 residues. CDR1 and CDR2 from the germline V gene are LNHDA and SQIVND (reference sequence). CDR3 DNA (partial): TGTGCCAGTAGTATAGCTGGGACAGGGTCCCACGAG. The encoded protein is CASSIAGTGSHE. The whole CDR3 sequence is CASSIAGTGSHEQYF.

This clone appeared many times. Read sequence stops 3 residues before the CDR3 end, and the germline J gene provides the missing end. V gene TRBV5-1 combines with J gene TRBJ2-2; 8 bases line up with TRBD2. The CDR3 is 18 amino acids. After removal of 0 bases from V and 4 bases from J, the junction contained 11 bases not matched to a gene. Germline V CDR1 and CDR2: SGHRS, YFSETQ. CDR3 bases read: TGCGCCAGCAGCTTGGAGGGACTAGACCCTAGCCCCACCGGGGAG. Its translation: CASSLEGLDPSPTGE. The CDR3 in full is CASSLEGLDPSPTGELFF.

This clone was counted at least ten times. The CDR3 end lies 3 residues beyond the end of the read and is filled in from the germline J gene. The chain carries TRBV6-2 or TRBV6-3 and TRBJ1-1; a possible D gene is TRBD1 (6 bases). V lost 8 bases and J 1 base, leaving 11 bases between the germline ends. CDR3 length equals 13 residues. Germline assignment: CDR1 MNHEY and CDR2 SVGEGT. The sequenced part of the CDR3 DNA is TGTGCCAGCCGGGACAACACGAACACTGAA. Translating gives CASRDNTNTE. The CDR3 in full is CASRDNTNTEAFF.

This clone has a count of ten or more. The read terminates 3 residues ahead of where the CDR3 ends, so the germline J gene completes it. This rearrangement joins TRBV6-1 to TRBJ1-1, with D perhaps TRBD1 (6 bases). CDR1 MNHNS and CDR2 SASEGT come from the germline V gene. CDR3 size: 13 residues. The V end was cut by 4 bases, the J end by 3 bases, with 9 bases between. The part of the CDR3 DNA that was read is TGTGCCAGCAGTGTTAAGGGGGACACTGAA. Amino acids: CASSVKGDTE. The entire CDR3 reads CASSVKGDTEAFF.

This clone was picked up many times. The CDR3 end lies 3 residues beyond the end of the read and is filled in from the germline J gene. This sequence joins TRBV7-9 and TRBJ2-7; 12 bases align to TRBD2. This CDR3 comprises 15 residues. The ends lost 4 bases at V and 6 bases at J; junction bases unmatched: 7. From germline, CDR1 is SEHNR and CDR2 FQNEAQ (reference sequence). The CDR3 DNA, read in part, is TGTGCCAGCAGCTATCTAGCGGGGGGGCCATCCGAG. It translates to CASSYLAGGPSE. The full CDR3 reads CASSYLAGGPSEQYF.

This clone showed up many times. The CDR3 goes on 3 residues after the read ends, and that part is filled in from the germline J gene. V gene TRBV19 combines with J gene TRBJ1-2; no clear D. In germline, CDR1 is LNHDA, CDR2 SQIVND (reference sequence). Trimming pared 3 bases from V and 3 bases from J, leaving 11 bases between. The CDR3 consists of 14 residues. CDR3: CASSILEGYYGYTF. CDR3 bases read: TGTGCCAGTAGTATTTTGGAGGGTTACTATGGC.

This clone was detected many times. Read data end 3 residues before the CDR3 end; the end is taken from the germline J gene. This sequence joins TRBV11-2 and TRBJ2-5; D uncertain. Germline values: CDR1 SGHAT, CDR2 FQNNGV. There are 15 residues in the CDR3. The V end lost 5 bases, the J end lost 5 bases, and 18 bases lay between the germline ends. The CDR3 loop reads CASSPHPARVETQYF. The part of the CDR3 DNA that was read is TGTGCCAGCAGCCCACACCCTGCTCGGGTGGAGACC.

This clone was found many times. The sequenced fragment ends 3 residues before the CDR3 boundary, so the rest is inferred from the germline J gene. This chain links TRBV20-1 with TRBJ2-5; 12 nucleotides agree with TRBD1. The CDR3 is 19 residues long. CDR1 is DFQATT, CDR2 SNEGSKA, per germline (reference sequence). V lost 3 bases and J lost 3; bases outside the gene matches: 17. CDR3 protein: CSASRRDRGLLLAEETQYF. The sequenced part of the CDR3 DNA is TGCAGTGCTAGCCGCCGGGACAGGGGGCTATTGCTCGCCGAAGAGACC.

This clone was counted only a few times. The CDR3 is CASSYRQGRGSYDYTF. The part of the CDR3 DNA that was read is TGTGCCAGCAGTTACCGACAGGGGAGGGGGTCCTACGAC. The chain is built from TRBV6-2 or TRBV6-3 and TRBJ1-2; the match to TRBD1 covers 8 bases. The CDR3 end falls 3 residues outside the read, so it is completed with the germline J gene. The CDR3 sequence is 16 residues long. From germline, CDR1 is MNHEY and CDR2 SVGEGT.

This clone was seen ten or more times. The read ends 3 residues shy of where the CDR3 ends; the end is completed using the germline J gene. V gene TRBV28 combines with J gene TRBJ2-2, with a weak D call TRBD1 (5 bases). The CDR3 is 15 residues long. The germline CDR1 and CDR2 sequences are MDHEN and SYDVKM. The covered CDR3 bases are TGTGCCAGCAGTTTAGGGTCAGGGTACCGTTCACCG. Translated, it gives CASSLGSGYRSP. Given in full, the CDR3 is CASSLGSGYRSPLFF.

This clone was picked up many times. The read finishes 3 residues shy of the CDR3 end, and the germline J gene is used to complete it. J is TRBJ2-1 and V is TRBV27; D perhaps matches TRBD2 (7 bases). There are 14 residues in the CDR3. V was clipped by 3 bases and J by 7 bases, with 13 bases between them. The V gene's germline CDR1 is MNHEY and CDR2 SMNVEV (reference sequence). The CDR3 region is CASSFGGRENEQFF. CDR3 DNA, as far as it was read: TGTGCCAGCAGTTTCGGGGGGCGAGAAAATGAG.

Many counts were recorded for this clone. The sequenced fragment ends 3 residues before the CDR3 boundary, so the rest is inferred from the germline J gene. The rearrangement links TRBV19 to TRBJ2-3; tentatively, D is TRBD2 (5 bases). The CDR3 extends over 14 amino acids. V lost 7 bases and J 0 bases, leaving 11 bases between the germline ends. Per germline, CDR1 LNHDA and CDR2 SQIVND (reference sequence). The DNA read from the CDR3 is TGTGCCAGTACGGTCGGCGGGAGCACAGATACG. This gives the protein CASTVGGSTDT. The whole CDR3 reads CASTVGGSTDTQYF.